The 6 T cell receptor beta chains given below trace back to one sample, sequenced in a study of lymphopenia after photon versus proton radiotherapy. Sequencing used immunoSEQ multiplex PCR; TCRdb keeps in-frame clones, though not all of them. The sample holds 150,000 to 200,000 clones, about 85% seen once. Source: peripheral blood, taken from a patient treated with photon-based radiotherapy. These receptors all stem from a man aged 50 to 60 with gastric cancer.

The chain uses TRBV21-1 and TRBJ2-3; the table's TRBD2 call for D was not verified on the DNA. TRBV21-1 is designated a pseudogene. The CDR3 covers 15 residues. CDR3 sequence: CASRYSGSCTDTQYF. As DNA, the CDR3 is TGTGCCAGCCGATATAGCGGGAGTTGTACAGATACGCAGTATTTT.

This clone came up a few times. In nucleotides, the CDR3 is TGTGCCTGTCCGGGACAGGTAGGGAATGAGCAGTTCTTC. This gives the protein CACPGQVGNEQFF. The rearrangement links TRBV30 to TRBJ2-1; TRBD1 matches at 8 bases. The CDR3 contains 13 residues. Germline V gene data show CDR1 as GTSNPN and CDR2 as SVGIG (reference sequence). With V trimmed by 6 bases and J by 7 bases, 8 bases remained unmatched.

The chain has TRBV6-1 and TRBJ1-5, with D unclear. Germline V gene lookup returns CDR1 MNHNS and CDR2 SASEGT. The CDR3 runs 15 residues. V was pared by 1 base and J by 4 bases, with 11 bases between. In DNA form, the CDR3 reads TGTGCCAGCAGTGAAGTCCCCACTGAAAATCAGCCCCAGCATTTT. Its translation: CASSEVPTENQPQHF.

The gene calls are TRBV23-1 and TRBJ2-7; a weak D match, TRBD1 (6 bases). TRBV23-1 is recorded as an ORF, its role being uncertain. This CDR3 comprises 14 residues. The ends were cut back, 2 bases at V and 5 bases at J, with 13 bases in the middle. The chain's CDR3 is CASSQNRVKDEQYF. DNA of the CDR3: TGCGCCAGCAGTCAAAACAGGGTTAAGGACGAGCAGTACTTC.

The chain couples TRBV4-2 to TRBJ2-1, with a tentative D call TRBD2 (6 bases). CDR1 and CDR2 (germline): LGHNA, YNFKEQ. The CDR3 length is 14 residues. With 0 bases removed from V and 10 bases from J, the gap between germline ends came to 13 bases. CDR3 nucleotide sequence: TGTGCCAGCAGCCAAGAATTCGCGGGAAGGGAGCAGTTCTTC. Amino acids: CASSQEFAGREQFF.

The chain employs TRBV5-1 and TRBJ1-2, with 7 nucleotides matching TRBD1. J gave up 0 bases and V 4 bases, and 3 bases lay outside the gene matches. This CDR3 comprises 14 residues. The germline V gene encodes CDR1 SGHRS and CDR2 YFSETQ. The CDR3 loop is CASSPGTANYGYTF. In nucleotides, the CDR3 is TGCGCCAGCAGCCCGGGGACAGCTAACTATGGCTACACCTTC.